This T cell receptor beta chain was identified during a study of blood T cell repertoires in COVID-19. Germline V gene data show CDR1 as LGHNA and CDR2 as YNFKEQ. The ends were cut back, 0 bases at V and 3 bases at J, with 9 bases in the middle. This CDR3 is 14 amino acids long. The protocol was immunoSEQ multiplex PCR, while the TCRdb copy is restricted to in-frame clones and leaves out a portion. The table records hundreds of thousands of clones, over 80% of them present only once. Seattle's enrolled individuals joined amid active infection and were then monitored longitudinally. This chain links TRBV4-2 with TRBJ2-7; no firm D call. The sequence came from a woman aged 25 to 39 with COVID-19, enrolled during active disease. Source material: peripheral blood. CDR3 sequence (DNA): TGTGCCAGCAGCCAAGAGCCGGTCCTCTACGAGCAGTACTTC. Its translation: CASSQEPVLYEQYF.